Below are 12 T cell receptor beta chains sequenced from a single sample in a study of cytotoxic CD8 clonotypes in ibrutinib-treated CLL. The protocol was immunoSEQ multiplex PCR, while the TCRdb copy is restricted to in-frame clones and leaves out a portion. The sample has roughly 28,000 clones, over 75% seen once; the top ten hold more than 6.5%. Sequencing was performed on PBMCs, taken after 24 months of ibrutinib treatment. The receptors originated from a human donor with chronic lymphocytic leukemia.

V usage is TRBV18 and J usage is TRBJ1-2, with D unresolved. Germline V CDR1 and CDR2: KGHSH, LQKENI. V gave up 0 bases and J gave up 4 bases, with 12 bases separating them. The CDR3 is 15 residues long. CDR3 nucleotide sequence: TGTGCCAGCTCACCACCGCCTGGGTCTGGCTATGGCTACACCTTC. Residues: CASSPPPGSGYGYTF.

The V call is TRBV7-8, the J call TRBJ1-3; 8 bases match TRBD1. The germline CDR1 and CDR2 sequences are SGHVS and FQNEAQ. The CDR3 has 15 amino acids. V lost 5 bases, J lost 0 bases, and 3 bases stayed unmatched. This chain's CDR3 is CASSRDRGSGNTIYF. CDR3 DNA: TGTGCCAGCAGCCGCGACAGGGGCTCTGGAAACACCATATATTTT.

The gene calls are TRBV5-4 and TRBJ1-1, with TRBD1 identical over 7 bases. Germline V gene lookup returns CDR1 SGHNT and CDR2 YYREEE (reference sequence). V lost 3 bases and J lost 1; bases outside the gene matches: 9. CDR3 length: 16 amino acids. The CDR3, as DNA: TGTGCCAGCAGCTCACAGGGGAGTCGGACGAACACTGAAGCTTTCTTT. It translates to CASSSQGSRTNTEAFF.

The CDR3 bases are TGTGCCAGCAGCCAAGGGTCAACTAACTATGGCTACACCTTC. Residues: CASSQGSTNYGYTF. The chain uses TRBV4-2 and TRBJ1-2, with unresolved D. The ends were cut back, 1 base at V and 0 bases at J, with 6 bases in the middle. Germline V CDR1 and CDR2: LGHNA, YNFKEQ. CDR3 size: 14 residues.

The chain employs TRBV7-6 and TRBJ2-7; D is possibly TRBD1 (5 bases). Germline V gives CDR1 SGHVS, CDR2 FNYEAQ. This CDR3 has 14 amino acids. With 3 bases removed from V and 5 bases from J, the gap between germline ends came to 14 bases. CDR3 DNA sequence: TGTGCCAGCAGCTTGCAGGGTAATATCGACGAGCAGTACTTC. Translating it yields CASSLQGNIDEQYF.

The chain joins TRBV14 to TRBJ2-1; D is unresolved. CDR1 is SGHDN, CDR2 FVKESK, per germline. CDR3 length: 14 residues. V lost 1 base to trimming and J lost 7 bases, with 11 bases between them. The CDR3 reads CASSQALIGNEQFF. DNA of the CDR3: TGTGCCAGCAGCCAAGCGTTAATTGGGAATGAGCAGTTCTTC.

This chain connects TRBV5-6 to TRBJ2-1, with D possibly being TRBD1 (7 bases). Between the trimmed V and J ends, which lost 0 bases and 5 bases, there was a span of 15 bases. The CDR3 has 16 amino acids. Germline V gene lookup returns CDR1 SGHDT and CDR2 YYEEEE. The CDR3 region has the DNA TGTGCCAGCAGCTTGGTTGGAGGGGGCTTACACAATGAGCAGTTCTTC. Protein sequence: CASSLVGGGLHNEQFF.

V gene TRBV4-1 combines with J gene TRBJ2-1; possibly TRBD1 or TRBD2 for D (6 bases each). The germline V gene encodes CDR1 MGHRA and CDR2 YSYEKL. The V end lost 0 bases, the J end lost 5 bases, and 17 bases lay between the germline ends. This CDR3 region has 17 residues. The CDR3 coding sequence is TGCGCCAGCAGCCAAGATCCATTGGGGGGCGACAACAATGAGCAGTTCTTC. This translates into CASSQDPLGGDNNEQFF.

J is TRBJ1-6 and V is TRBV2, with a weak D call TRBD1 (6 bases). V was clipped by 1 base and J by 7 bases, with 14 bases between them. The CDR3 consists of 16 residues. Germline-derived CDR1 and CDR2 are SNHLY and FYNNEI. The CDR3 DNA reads TGTGCCAGCAGTGAAGGGACCCTCAGGGGCAATTCACCCCTCCACTTT. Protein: CASSEGTLRGNSPLHF.

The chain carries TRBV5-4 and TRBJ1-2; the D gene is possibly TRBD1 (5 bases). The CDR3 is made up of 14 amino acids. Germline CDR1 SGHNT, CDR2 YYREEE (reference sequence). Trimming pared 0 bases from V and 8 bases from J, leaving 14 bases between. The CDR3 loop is CASSLAGRGEGYTF. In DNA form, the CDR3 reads TGTGCCAGCAGCTTGGCCGGTAGGGGTGAGGGCTACACCTTC.

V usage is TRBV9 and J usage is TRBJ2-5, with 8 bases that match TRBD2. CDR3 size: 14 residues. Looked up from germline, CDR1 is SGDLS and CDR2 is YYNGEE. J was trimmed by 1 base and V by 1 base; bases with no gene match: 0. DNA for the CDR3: TGTGCCAGCAGCGTACTAGCGGGCCAAGAGACCCAGTACTTC. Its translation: CASSVLAGQETQYF.

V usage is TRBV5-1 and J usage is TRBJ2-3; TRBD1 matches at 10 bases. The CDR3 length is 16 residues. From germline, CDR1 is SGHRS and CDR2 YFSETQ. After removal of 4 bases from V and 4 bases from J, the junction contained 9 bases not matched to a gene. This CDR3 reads CASSAGSGQGSDTQYF. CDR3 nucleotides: TGCGCCAGCAGCGCCGGGTCGGGACAGGGGTCAGATACGCAGTATTTT.